This note documents a single T cell receptor beta chain sequence. TCRdb's table, derived via immunoSEQ multiplex PCR, lists solely in-frame clones and lacks some. The sample includes about 150,000 clones, around 84% seen only once; the top ten take around 13%. CDR1 is LGHNA and CDR2 is YSLEER in the germline V gene. CDR3 length: 15 amino acids. V lost 1 base and J lost 2, with 12 bases in between. The data originate from a study of blood T cell repertoires in COVID-19. Study at large: Spain, Italy and the United States supplied samples that represented acute and convalescent COVID-19. Sources were T cells, B-cell-depleted T cells, or PBMCs; the material itself was cDNA or gDNA.

The chain employs TRBV4-3 and TRBJ2-7, with D perhaps TRBD1 (5 bases). Sample: peripheral blood. This receptor was identified in a man between 60 and 70 years old with active or convalescent COVID-19. The CDR3, as DNA: TGCGCCAGCAGCCAAGCAGTACAGGCCACCTACGAGCAGTACTTC. Its protein product is CASSQAVQATYEQYF.